The source of this T cell receptor (beta chain) is a study of blood T cell repertoires in COVID-19. The CDR3 spans 17 residues. Germline V gene lookup returns CDR1 SGHTA and CDR2 FQGNSA. J gave up 2 bases and V 3 bases, and 6 bases lay outside the gene matches. Study processing details: Nucleated cell number was recorded as an estimate derived from reference gene primer amplification. TCRdb keeps only in-frame clones here, not all; method: immunoSEQ multiplex PCR. D and trimming come from the DNA, and the V and J calls and clone size come from that table. The table has about 280,000 clones, approximately 88% seen once.

This chain connects TRBV7-2 to TRBJ2-1, with TRBD2 matching 11 bases. Sample: PBMCs or T cells enriched from blood (not recorded which). The sequence was collected from a woman between 25 and 40 years old who had recovered from COVID-19. CDR3 sequence reads: CASSFWASGGPYNEQFF. In DNA form, the CDR3 reads TGTGCCAGCAGCTTTTGGGCTAGCGGGGGGCCCTACAATGAGCAGTTCTTC. Looking up the rest from reference TRBV7-2 and TRBJ2-1 gives the full variable domain: GAGVSQSPSNKVTEKGKDVELRCDPISGHTALYWYRQSLGQGLEFLIYFQGNSAPDKSGLPSDRFSAERTGGSVSTLTIQRTQQEDSAVYLCASSFWASGGPYNEQFFGPGTRLTVL.